This TCR beta chain was identified during a study of cytomegalovirus exposure and HLA in healthy donors. Germline-derived CDR1 and CDR2 are KGHSH and LQKENI. V shed 4 bases and J shed 4 bases, with 10 bases lying between them. CDR3 length: 13 residues. Study results and caveats: An assumption of roughly uniform sequencing depth across donors underlay the presence/absence analyses. A later analysis, which compared TCR beta chains of equal frequency, found the HLA-associated ones more clonally expanded.

Vbeta (60) and Jbeta (13) primers were used in the PCR. Measured with immunoSEQ multiplex PCR; TCRdb has only the in-frame clones, and not every one. The listing records 55,000 to 85,000 clones. For this clone: Its target is unknown.

This TCR came from a female donor in good health and CMV-seropositive. Sequencing used PBMCs. This chain joins TRBV18 and TRBJ1-1, with D tentatively TRBD1 (5 bases). The CDR3 loop reads CASSQWGGTEAFF. CDR3 in DNA: TGTGCCAGCTCACAATGGGGGGGCACTGAAGCTTTCTTT.